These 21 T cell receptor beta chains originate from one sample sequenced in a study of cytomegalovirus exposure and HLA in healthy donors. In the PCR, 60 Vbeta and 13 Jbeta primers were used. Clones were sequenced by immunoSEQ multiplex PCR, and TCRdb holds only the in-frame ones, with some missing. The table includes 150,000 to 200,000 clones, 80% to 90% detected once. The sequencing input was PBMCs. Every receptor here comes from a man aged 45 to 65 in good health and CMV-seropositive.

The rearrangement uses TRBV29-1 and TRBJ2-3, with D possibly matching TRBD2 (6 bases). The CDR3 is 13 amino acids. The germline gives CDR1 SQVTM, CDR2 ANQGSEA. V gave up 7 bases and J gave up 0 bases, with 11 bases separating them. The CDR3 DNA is TGCAGCGGGCGTAGCGGCAGCACAGATACGCAGTATTTT. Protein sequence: CSGRSGSTDTQYF.

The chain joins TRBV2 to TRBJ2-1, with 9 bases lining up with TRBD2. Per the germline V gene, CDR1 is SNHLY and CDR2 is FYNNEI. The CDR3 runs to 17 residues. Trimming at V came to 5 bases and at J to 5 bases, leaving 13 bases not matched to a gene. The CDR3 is CASSYTKTSGPNNEQFF. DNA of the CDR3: TGTGCCAGCAGTTATACGAAGACTAGCGGTCCGAACAATGAGCAGTTCTTC.

The CDR3 nucleotides read TGTGCCAGTAGTCCAGGGGGATACTCTGGGGCCAACGTCCTGACTTTC. It codes for CASSPGGYSGANVLTF. The rearrangement joins TRBV19 to TRBJ2-6; 7 bases line up with TRBD1. The V segment lost 5 bases and the J segment 0 bases; nucleotides outside the gene matches: 4. Germline V gives CDR1 LNHDA, CDR2 SQIVND (reference sequence). The CDR3 covers 16 residues.

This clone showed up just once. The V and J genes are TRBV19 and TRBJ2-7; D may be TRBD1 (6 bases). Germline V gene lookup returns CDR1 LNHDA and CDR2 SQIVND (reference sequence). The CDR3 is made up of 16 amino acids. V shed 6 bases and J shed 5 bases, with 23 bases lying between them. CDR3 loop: CASSLLQGSKRDEQYF. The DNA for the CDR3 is TGTGCCAGTAGCTTACTACAGGGAAGTAAGAGGGACGAGCAGTACTTC.

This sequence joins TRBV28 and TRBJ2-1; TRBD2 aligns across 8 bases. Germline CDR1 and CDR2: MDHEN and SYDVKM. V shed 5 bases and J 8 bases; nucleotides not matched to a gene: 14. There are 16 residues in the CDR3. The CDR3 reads CASSLGISGMEDEQFF. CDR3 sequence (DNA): TGTGCCAGCAGTCTTGGGATTAGCGGGATGGAGGATGAGCAGTTCTTC.

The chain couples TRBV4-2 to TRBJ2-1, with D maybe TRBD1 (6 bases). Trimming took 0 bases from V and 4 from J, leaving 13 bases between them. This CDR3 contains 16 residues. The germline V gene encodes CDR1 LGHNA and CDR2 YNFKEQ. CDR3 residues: CASSQDLGHRYNEQFF. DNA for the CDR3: TGTGCCAGCAGCCAAGATTTGGGACACAGATACAATGAGCAGTTCTTC.

The CDR3: CASSPQPQGSYNEQFF. DNA of the CDR3: TGTGCCAGCAGCCCACAACCCCAGGGCTCCTACAATGAGCAGTTCTTC. The J gene is TRBJ2-1, the V gene TRBV11-1, with D possibly being TRBD1 (5 bases). The CDR3 is 16 amino acids. The V and J ends lost 5 bases and 0 bases respectively, with 14 bases between them. Germline V gene lookup returns CDR1 SGHAT and CDR2 FQDESV (reference sequence). The entire variable domain, with the rest obtained from reference TRBV11-1 and TRBJ2-1, is as follows: EAEVAQSPRYKITEKSQAVAFWCDPISGHATLYWYRQILGQGPELLVQFQDESVVDDSQLPKDRFSAERLKGVDSTLKIQPAELGDSAMYLCASSPQPQGSYNEQFFGPGTRLTVL.

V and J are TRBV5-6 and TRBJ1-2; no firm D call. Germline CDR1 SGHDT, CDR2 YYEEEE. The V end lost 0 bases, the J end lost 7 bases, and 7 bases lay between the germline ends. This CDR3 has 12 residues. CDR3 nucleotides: TGTGCCAGCAGCTTGGGAGAGGCTGGCTACACCTTC. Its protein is CASSLGEAGYTF.

CDR3: CASSEEGQVYNEQFF. CDR3 in DNA: TGTGCCAGCAGTGAGGAGGGACAGGTCTACAATGAGCAGTTCTTC. V and J are TRBV6-1 and TRBJ2-1, with 8 bases lining up with TRBD1. The CDR3 is made up of 15 amino acids. CDR1 and CDR2 (germline): MNHNS, SASEGT. The V gene end was trimmed by 3 bases and the J gene end by 3 bases; junction bases not matched to a gene: 4.

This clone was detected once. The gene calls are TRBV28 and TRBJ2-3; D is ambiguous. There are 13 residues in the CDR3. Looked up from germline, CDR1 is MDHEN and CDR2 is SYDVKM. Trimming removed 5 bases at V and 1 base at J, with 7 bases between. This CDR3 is CASSPSGTDTQYF. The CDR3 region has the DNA TGTGCCAGCAGTCCGTCAGGCACAGATACGCAGTATTTT.

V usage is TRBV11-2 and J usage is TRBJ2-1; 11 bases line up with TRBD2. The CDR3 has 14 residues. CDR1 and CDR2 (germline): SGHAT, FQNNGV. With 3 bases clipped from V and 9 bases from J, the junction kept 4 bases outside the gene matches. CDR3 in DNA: TGTGCCAGCAGCTTCCCTAGCGGGGGGACTGAGCAGTTCTTC. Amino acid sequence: CASSFPSGGTEQFF.

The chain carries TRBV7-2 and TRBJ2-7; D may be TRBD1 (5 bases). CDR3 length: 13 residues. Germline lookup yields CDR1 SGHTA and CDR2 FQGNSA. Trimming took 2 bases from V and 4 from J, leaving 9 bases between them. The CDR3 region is CASSLNPGYEQYF. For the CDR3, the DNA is TGTGCCAGCAGCTTAAATCCAGGGTACGAGCAGTACTTC.

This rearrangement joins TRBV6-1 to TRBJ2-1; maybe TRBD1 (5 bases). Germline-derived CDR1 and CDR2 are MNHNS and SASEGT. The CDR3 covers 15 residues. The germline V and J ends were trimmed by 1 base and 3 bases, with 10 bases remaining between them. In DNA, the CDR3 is TGTGCCAGCAGTGAAGAGGGTGACAGCTACAATGAGCAGTTCTTC. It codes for CASSEEGDSYNEQFF.

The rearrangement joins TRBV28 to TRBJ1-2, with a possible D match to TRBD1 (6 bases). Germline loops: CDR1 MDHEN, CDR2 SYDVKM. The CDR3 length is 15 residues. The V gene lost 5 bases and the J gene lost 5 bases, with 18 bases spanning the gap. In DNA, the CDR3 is TGTGCCAGCAGTCTCTTGGACAGCTCGTTTTATGGCTACACCTTC. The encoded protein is CASSLLDSSFYGYTF.

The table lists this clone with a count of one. The CDR3 region is CASSFNAGTSGSYEQYF. DNA for the CDR3: TGTGCCAGCAGCTTCAACGCCGGGACTAGCGGTTCCTACGAGCAGTACTTC. The chain combines TRBV5-8 with TRBJ2-7; TRBD2 matches 11 bases. CDR3 length: 17 amino acids. The germline CDR1 and CDR2 sequences are SGHTS and YDEGEE. The V gene end was trimmed by 2 bases and the J gene end by 1 base; junction bases not matched to a gene: 8.

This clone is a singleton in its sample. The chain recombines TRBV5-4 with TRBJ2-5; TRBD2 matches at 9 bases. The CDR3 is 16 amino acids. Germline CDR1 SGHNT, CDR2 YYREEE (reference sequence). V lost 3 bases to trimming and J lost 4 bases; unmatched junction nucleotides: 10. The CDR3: CASSYRGGARLETQYF. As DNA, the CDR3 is TGTGCCAGCAGCTACCGCGGGGGGGCGCGCCTAGAGACCCAGTACTTC.

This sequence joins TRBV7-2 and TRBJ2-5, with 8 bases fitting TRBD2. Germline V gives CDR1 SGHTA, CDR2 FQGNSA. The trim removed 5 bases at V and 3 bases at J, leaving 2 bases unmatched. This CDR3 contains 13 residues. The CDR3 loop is CASSRGGKETQYF. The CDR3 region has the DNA TGTGCCAGCAGCCGGGGGGGGAAAGAGACCCAGTACTTC.

This CDR3 is CASSGRDTLAQYF. The CDR3 nucleotides read TGTGCCAGCAGCGGCCGGGACACCTTAGCGCAGTATTTT. This rearrangement joins TRBV7-2 to TRBJ2-3, with D perhaps matching TRBD1 (6 bases). Trimming left V 5 bases short and J 10 bases short, with 16 bases between. Germline lookup yields CDR1 SGHTA and CDR2 FQGNSA. This CDR3 is built from 13 residues.

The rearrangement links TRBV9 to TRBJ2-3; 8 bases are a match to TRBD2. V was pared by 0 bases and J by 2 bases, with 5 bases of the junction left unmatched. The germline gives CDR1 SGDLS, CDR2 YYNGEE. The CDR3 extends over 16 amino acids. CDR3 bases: TGTGCCAGCAGCGTAGGGGTTAGCGGGGCCACAGATACGCAGTATTTT. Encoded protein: CASSVGVSGATDTQYF.

The CDR3 spells CASSMDRGNEQYF. The CDR3 DNA sequence: TGTGCCAGCAGTATGGACAGGGGGAATGAGCAGTACTTC. The rearrangement uses TRBV2 and TRBJ2-7; TRBD1 agrees at 10 bases. J lost 7 bases, V lost 5 bases, and 5 bases had no gene match. CDR1 SNHLY and CDR2 FYNNEI come from the germline V gene. The CDR3 runs 13 residues.

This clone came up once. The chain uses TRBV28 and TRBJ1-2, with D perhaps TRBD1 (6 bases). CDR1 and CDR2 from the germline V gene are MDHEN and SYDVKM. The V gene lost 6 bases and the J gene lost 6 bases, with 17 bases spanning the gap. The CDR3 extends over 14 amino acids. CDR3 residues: CASSLSPQGHGYTF. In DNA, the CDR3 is TGTGCCAGCAGCCTATCACCTCAGGGGCATGGCTACACCTTC.